The present T cell receptor (beta chain) was sequenced within a study of CD8 T cells in Susac syndrome. Study background: Patients with Susac syndrome were therapy-naive, treated with corticosteroids, or treated with intravenous immunoglobulin alone when blood was collected.

The germline V and J ends were trimmed by 5 bases and 7 bases, with 9 bases remaining between them. Germline V gene lookup returns CDR1 MDHEN and CDR2 SYDVKM. The CDR3 sequence is 12 residues long. Study-level findings and limits: None of the CD4+ T cell repertoires in Susac syndrome showed clonal expansion.

RNA in amounts of roughly 0.5 to 1 ug was reverse transcribed with random hexamers. Across 54 Vbeta and 13 Jbeta, immunoSEQ multiplex PCR amplified TCR beta CDR3. TCRdb redid the calling of the immunoSEQ multiplex PCR reads with MiXCR, one entry per CDR3 protein. The sample comprises some 180,000 distinct CDR3 sequences, about 93% of which are singletons, and 0.099% rests with the top ten. With regard to this clonotype: What it binds is not known.

The chain links TRBV28 to TRBJ1-3, with D tentatively TRBD1 (5 bases). The clonotype was recovered from a human donor with Susac syndrome. The sample comprised CD4+ T cells from PBMCs. This chain's CDR3 is CASSDSGNTIYF. CDR3 sequence (DNA): TGTGCCAGCAGTGACTCAGGGAACACCATATATTTT.